This TCR beta chain was captured by sequencing in a study of tumor and adjacent non-tumor tissue in lung cancer. CDR3 length: 15 residues. CDR1 is MNHNS and CDR2 is SASEGT in the germline V gene. Trimming at V came to 5 bases and at J to 8 bases, leaving 8 bases not matched to a gene. The template was RNA from unsorted bulk tissue. Donors were chemotherapy-naive, newly diagnosed lung cancer surgical patients in China, August–late 2014. A modified ARM-PCR protocol with three rounds of nested PCR amplified TCRbeta. MiXCR, applied by TCRdb to the multiplex PCR reads, yields one record per CDR3 protein. The table includes some 93,000 distinct CDR3 sequences, 67% detected once.

The source of this sequence is a man in his 60s with non-small cell lung cancer. This sequence joins TRBV6-1 and TRBJ2-1, with 11 bases lining up with TRBD2. The specimen was lung tumor tissue. Here the CDR3 reads CASSTSGGFNDEQFF. The CDR3 coding sequence is TGTGCCAGCAGTACTAGCGGGGGATTCAACGATGAGCAGTTCTTC.